The clone carrying this T cell receptor (beta chain) came up once. This sample is part of a study of cytomegalovirus exposure and HLA in healthy donors. PCR employed 60 Vbeta and 13 Jbeta primers. This table comes from immunoSEQ multiplex PCR, and its TCRdb copy is limited to in-frame clones, with some not included. The table includes about 140,000 clones, 70% to 80% detected once. Germline CDR1 reads MNHEY; CDR2 reads SVGAGI. There are 13 residues in the CDR3. The V end lost 6 bases, the J end lost 5 bases, and 14 bases lay between the germline ends. Sequenced material: PBMCs. This chain links TRBV6-5 with TRBJ2-7; the D gene is possibly TRBD1 (6 bases). This clonotype originated in a woman aged 18-29 years in good health and CMV-seropositive. The CDR3 sequence: CASRSTGFHEQYF. The CDR3 nucleotides are TGTGCCAGCAGATCCACAGGGTTCCACGAGCAGTACTTC.